This TCR beta chain was sequenced during a study of T cell repertoires in cytomegalovirus infection. TCRdb reprocessed the reads with MiXCR, giving one entry per CDR3 protein. The top ten hold roughly 13% of the sample, which has around 450,000 distinct CDR3 sequences, about a third seen once. This clonotype showed up just a few times. The CDR3 is 17 amino acids. V gave up 5 bases and J gave up 4 bases; unmatched junction bases: 11. Germline CDR1 and CDR2: SGHVS and FNYEAQ. The receptor was isolated from a human donor in good health (CMV status not recorded). Some clones in this sample may be carry-over from other donors' samples. The sample comprised PBMCs. The chain has TRBV7-6 and TRBJ2-1, with 10 bases aligning to TRBD1. The CDR3 region has the DNA TGTGCCAGCAGCCCGCGGTTGGGACAGGGGACTTACAATGAGCAGTTCTTC. As protein: CASSPRLGQGTYNEQFF.